A single sample gave rise to the 27 T cell receptor beta chains below, sequenced in a study of OX40 agonist ivuxolimab in advanced cancers. The protocol used for the library was the immunoSEQ multiplex PCR assay. Here the immuneACCESS table is served through TCRdb, limited to in-frame sequences with V and J called. Missing clones are a known gap in these copies; in checked studies unresolved V genes cover under half, and the rest lacks a known reason. This sample lists approximately 23,000 clones; around 88% were detected once. The ten largest clones take up about 23% of the sample. This sample comprised CD4+ or CD8+ T cells sorted from blood, obtained in a trial of the OX40 agonist ivuxolimab. These receptors all come from an adult with an advanced solid tumor such as melanoma, head and neck, liver or kidney cancer.

The V and J genes are TRBV27 and TRBJ2-7; D gene unclear. The CDR3 has 14 amino acids. Trimming took 6 bases from V and 2 from J, leaving 14 bases between them. The germline V gene encodes CDR1 MNHEY and CDR2 SMNVEV (reference sequence). The CDR3 DNA sequence: TGTGCCAGCAGACCCGTGGGTCAGGCCTACGAGCAGTACTTC. Protein: CASRPVGQAYEQYF.

The chain uses TRBV6-1 and TRBJ2-3; no reliable D call. The CDR3 has 15 residues. CDR1 MNHNS and CDR2 SASEGT come from the germline V gene. V dropped 2 bases and J dropped 2 bases, with 11 bases sitting between them. CDR3 nucleotide sequence: TGTGCCAGCAGTGAATTAGCCAGAACCACAGATACGCAGTATTTT. It translates to CASSELARTTDTQYF.

CDR3 amino acids: CAWRAIDTGELFF. Written as DNA, the CDR3 is TGTGCCTGGAGGGCGATCGACACCGGGGAGCTGTTTTTT. The chain combines TRBV30 with TRBJ2-2; D is undetermined. This CDR3 has 13 amino acids. V lost 3 bases to trimming and J lost 3 bases, with 8 bases between them. CDR1 is GTSNPN and CDR2 is SVGIG in the germline V gene (reference sequence).

The V call is TRBV6-1, the J call TRBJ2-3; D unresolved. There are 17 residues in the CDR3. V was pared by 0 bases and J by 0 bases, with 13 bases between. The germline CDR1 and CDR2 sequences are MNHNS and SASEGT. Here the CDR3 DNA reads TGTGCCAGCAGTGAAGCGAGGAGCAGTACTAGCACAGATACGCAGTATTTT. Residues: CASSEARSSTSTDTQYF.

The chain links TRBV28 to TRBJ2-1; 12 nucleotides line up with TRBD2. Trimming took 2 bases from V and 8 from J; bases not matched to a gene: 7. The CDR3 runs to 16 residues. Germline V gene sequence: CDR1 MDHEN, CDR2 SYDVKM. The CDR3 is CASSLGLAGGPDEQFF. CDR3 coding DNA: TGTGCCAGCAGTTTAGGGCTAGCGGGAGGGCCCGATGAGCAGTTCTTC.

This clone has only a few counts. The chain couples TRBV6-4 to TRBJ2-6; possibly TRBD2 for D (6 bases). Trimming stripped 3 bases from V and 0 bases from J, with 6 bases between. From germline, CDR1 is MRHNA and CDR2 SNTAGT. The CDR3 has 15 residues. CDR3 DNA: TGTGCCAGCAGTGAGGGGGGCTCTGGGGCCAACGTCCTGACTTTC. Amino acids: CASSEGGSGANVLTF.

The chain combines TRBV2 with TRBJ2-1; TRBD2 agrees at 7 bases. CDR3 length: 13 amino acids. After removal of 8 bases from V and 6 bases from J, the junction contained 7 bases not matched to a gene. In germline, CDR1 is SNHLY, CDR2 FYNNEI. In DNA, the CDR3 is TGTGCCAGCGGATCCGGGACTACCAATGAGCAGTTCTTC. As protein: CASGSGTTNEQFF.

This chain connects TRBV4-2 to TRBJ1-2; 10 nucleotides match TRBD1. Looked up from germline, CDR1 is LGHNA and CDR2 is YNFKEQ. With V trimmed by 5 bases and J by 8 bases, 5 bases remained unmatched. The CDR3 is 13 amino acids. The CDR3 region has the DNA TGTGCCAGCAGCGACAGGGGGCGCGACGGCTACACCTTC. It specifies CASSDRGRDGYTF.

The chain links TRBV6-5 to TRBJ2-4; 9 bases line up with TRBD2. Germline V CDR1 and CDR2: MNHEY, SVGAGI. This CDR3 spans 14 amino acids. The V segment lost 4 bases and the J segment 6 bases; nucleotides outside the gene matches: 4. CDR3 residues: CASSSSGNLNIQYF. The CDR3 DNA reads TGTGCCAGCAGTTCTAGCGGGAACTTAAACATTCAGTACTTC.

The chain uses TRBV5-4 and TRBJ1-2; D not certain. The CDR3 totals 16 residues. Germline assignment: CDR1 SGHNT and CDR2 YYREEE (reference sequence). V lost 3 bases and J lost 1, with 16 bases in between. The CDR3 DNA reads as TGTGCCAGCAGCTCTTCTAGTAACAGTTATAACTATGGCTACACCTTC. Its translation is CASSSSSNSYNYGYTF.

V and J are TRBV5-6 and TRBJ1-1, with D tentatively TRBD1 (5 bases). The CDR3 is made up of 15 amino acids. In germline, CDR1 is SGHDT, CDR2 YYEEEE. The V end lost 0 bases, the J end lost 0 bases, and 9 bases lay between the germline ends. The CDR3 region has the DNA TGTGCCAGCAGCTTGGACAGGAAAATGAACACTGAAGCTTTCTTT. Translation gives CASSLDRKMNTEAFF.

This chain joins TRBV2 and TRBJ2-7; D remains ambiguous. CDR1 and CDR2 from the germline V gene are SNHLY and FYNNEI. This CDR3 is built from 16 residues. Trimming took 7 bases from V and 0 from J, leaving 19 bases between them. The DNA for the CDR3 is TGTGCCAGCACTTCTGGTACGGGTAGGAGCTCCTACGAGCAGTACTTC. Its translation is CASTSGTGRSSYEQYF. The whole variable domain, filled in from reference TRBV2 and TRBJ2-7, reads EPEVTQTPSHQVTQMGQEVILRCVPISNHLYFYWYRQILGQKVEFLVSFYNNEISEKSEIFDDQFSVERPDGSNFTLKIRSTKLEDSAMYFCASTSGTGRSSYEQYFGPGTRLTVT.

V is TRBV29-1 and J is TRBJ1-5; weak D call: TRBD1 (5 bases). Trimming stripped 6 bases from V and 5 bases from J, with 14 bases between. Germline V lookup: CDR1 SQVTM, CDR2 ANQGSEA. The CDR3 has 13 amino acids. The CDR3 bases are TGCAGCGTGGTAGACAGATTCGATCAGCCCCAGCATTTT. Translated: CSVVDRFDQPQHF.

The rearrangement uses TRBV7-2 and TRBJ2-7; 7 nucleotides match TRBD1. The germline CDR1 and CDR2 sequences are SGHTA and FQGNSA. Germline trimming cut 4 bases from V and 5 bases from J; bases unmatched to any gene: 8. This CDR3 region has 14 residues. The CDR3 protein is CASSYQTGPHEQYF. In nucleotides, the CDR3 is TGTGCCAGCAGCTATCAGACAGGGCCCCACGAGCAGTACTTC.

V gene TRBV20-1 combines with J gene TRBJ2-2; D may be TRBD1 or TRBD2 (5 bases each). In germline, CDR1 is DFQATT, CDR2 SNEGSKA (reference sequence). V dropped 6 bases and J dropped 7 bases, with 9 bases sitting between them. The CDR3 contains 11 residues. This chain's CDR3 is CSAGESGELFF. As DNA, the CDR3 is TGCAGTGCAGGGGAGAGCGGGGAGCTGTTTTTT.

The chain combines TRBV9 with TRBJ2-2, with D perhaps TRBD1 (6 bases). V was pared by 1 base and J by 0 bases, with 13 bases between. CDR1 is SGDLS, CDR2 YYNGEE, per germline. This CDR3 is built from 17 residues. The CDR3 loop reads CASSVPDRRPNTGELFF. DNA of the CDR3: TGTGCCAGCAGCGTACCTGACAGGCGACCGAACACCGGGGAGCTGTTTTTT.

V is TRBV5-4 and J is TRBJ2-1, with 8 bases matching TRBD1. V gave up 2 bases and J gave up 3 bases; unmatched junction bases: 4. The length of the CDR3 is 15 residues. Germline V CDR1 and CDR2: SGHNT, YYREEE (reference sequence). CDR3 bases: TGTGCCAGCAGCTTCGGGACAGGTCTCTACAATGAGCAGTTCTTC. Residues: CASSFGTGLYNEQFF. The whole variable domain, filled in from reference TRBV5-4 and TRBJ2-1, reads ETGVTQSPTHLIKTRGQQVTLRCSSQSGHNTVSWYQQALGQGPQFIFQYYREEENGRGNFPPRFSGLQFPNYSSELNVNALELDDSALYLCASSFGTGLYNEQFFGPGTRLTVL.

The rearrangement joins TRBV6-5 to TRBJ2-6, with 9 bases matching TRBD1. V gave up 0 bases and J gave up 3 bases; unmatched junction bases: 0. In germline, CDR1 is MNHEY, CDR2 SVGAGI. The CDR3 spans 16 residues. CDR3 region: CASSYSTGGGANVLTF. The CDR3 nucleotides read TGTGCCAGCAGTTACTCGACAGGGGGTGGGGCCAACGTCCTGACTTTC.

This clone was found a few times. The chain recombines TRBV2 with TRBJ1-1, with D perhaps matching TRBD1 (5 bases). Trimming stripped 2 bases from V and 5 bases from J, with 12 bases between. The V gene's germline CDR1 is SNHLY and CDR2 FYNNEI. The CDR3 is 14 amino acids. The DNA for the CDR3 is TGTGCCAGCAGTGAATGGGGGTTGAGGACTGAAGCTTTCTTT. Translating gives CASSEWGLRTEAFF. The variable domain in full, completed from reference TRBV2 and TRBJ1-1, reads EPEVTQTPSHQVTQMGQEVILRCVPISNHLYFYWYRQILGQKVEFLVSFYNNEISEKSEIFDDQFSVERPDGSNFTLKIRSTKLEDSAMYFCASSEWGLRTEAFFGQGTRLTVV.

The gene calls are TRBV6-1 and TRBJ1-3; D gene ambiguous. Trimming stripped 0 bases from V and 0 bases from J, with 6 bases between. Germline loops: CDR1 MNHNS, CDR2 SASEGT. CDR3 length: 15 residues. For the CDR3, the DNA is TGTGCCAGCAGTGAAGCAGGGCCCTCTGGAAACACCATATATTTT. Protein sequence: CASSEAGPSGNTIYF.

This rearrangement joins TRBV5-4 to TRBJ2-3; 8 bases fit TRBD1. The CDR3 is 16 residues long. Germline V gene lookup returns CDR1 SGHNT and CDR2 YYREEE (reference sequence). V lost 6 bases and J lost 5; bases outside the gene matches: 14. CDR3 nucleotide sequence: TGTGCCAGCACTCCCGGTCCAGGACAGGGATTAGATACGCAGTATTTT. It yields the protein CASTPGPGQGLDTQYF. Using reference TRBV5-4 and TRBJ2-3 for the parts outside the CDR3, the full variable domain is ETGVTQSPTHLIKTRGQQVTLRCSSQSGHNTVSWYQQALGQGPQFIFQYYREEENGRGNFPPRFSGLQFPNYSSELNVNALELDDSALYLCASTPGPGQGLDTQYFGPGTRLTVL.

The V gene is TRBV5-8, the J gene TRBJ2-7; tentatively, D is TRBD1 or TRBD2 (5 bases each). V gave up 0 bases and J gave up 3 bases, with 16 bases separating them. The CDR3 runs to 16 residues. Germline CDR1 and CDR2: SGHTS and YDEGEE. The CDR3 protein is CASSLDDSRGLYEQYF. The CDR3 bases are TGTGCCAGCAGCTTGGACGACAGCAGAGGGCTCTACGAGCAGTACTTC.

The V gene is TRBV10-2, the J gene TRBJ2-1; perhaps TRBD2 as D (5 bases). From germline, CDR1 is WSHSY and CDR2 SAAADI. This CDR3 region has 12 residues. The V end was cut by 0 bases, the J end by 15 bases, with 12 bases between. The CDR3 DNA follows: TGCGCCAGCAGTGAGTCGGAGGCTTCAGGGTTCTTC. This encodes CASSESEASGFF.

In this sample, this clone turned up once. The V and J genes are TRBV7-8 and TRBJ2-3; 9 bases line up with TRBD1. CDR1 and CDR2 from the germline V gene are SGHVS and FQNEAQ. V lost 5 bases, J lost 4 bases, and 7 bases stayed unmatched. This CDR3 is built from 15 residues. The CDR3, as DNA: TGTGCCAGCAGCCGGTCGGGACAGGGCCCAGATACGCAGTATTTT. Translating it yields CASSRSGQGPDTQYF. The variable domain in full, completed from reference TRBV7-8 and TRBJ2-3, reads GAGVSQSPRYKVAKRGQDVALRCDPISGHVSLFWYQQALGQGPEFLTYFQNEAQLDKSGLPSDRFFAERPEGSVSTLKIQRTQQEDSAVYLCASSRSGQGPDTQYFGPGTRLTVL.

The chain recombines TRBV28 with TRBJ2-1, with a tentative D call TRBD1 (6 bases). V was shortened by 4 bases and J by 5 bases, with 12 bases between the two germline ends. The germline gives CDR1 MDHEN, CDR2 SYDVKM. CDR3 length equals 14 residues. DNA of the CDR3: TGTGCCAGCAGTTATAGGGGGTATCACAATGAGCAGTTCTTC. Translated: CASSYRGYHNEQFF.

The chain is built from TRBV6-1 and TRBJ1-4; TRBD1 agrees at 7 bases. CDR1 and CDR2 from the germline V gene are MNHNS and SASEGT. With V trimmed by 3 bases and J by 1 base, 5 bases remained unmatched. This CDR3 is 16 amino acids long. The CDR3 nucleotides are TGTGCCAGCAGTGATGCTTCAGGGGGAACTAATGAAAAACTGTTTTTT. Translation: CASSDASGGTNEKLFF.

The rearrangement joins TRBV5-1 to TRBJ2-7, with 7 bases that match TRBD1. The CDR3 spans 14 residues. Per the germline V gene, CDR1 is SGHRS and CDR2 is YFSETQ. With 5 bases clipped from V and 4 bases from J, the junction kept 9 bases outside the gene matches. CDR3 in DNA: TGCGCCAGCAGATTCCGACAGGGTTTGTACGAGCAGTACTTC. Encoded protein: CASRFRQGLYEQYF.